This T cell receptor beta chain was captured by sequencing in a study of blood T cell repertoires in COVID-19. For the study at large: Collection of acute and convalescent COVID-19 samples took place in the United States, Italy and Spain. PBMCs, B-cell-depleted T cells, or T cells provided the cDNA or gDNA that made up the material.

Methods used by the authors: Quantification of nucleated cells was approximated via reference gene primer amplification. Sequencing was performed with immunoSEQ multiplex PCR; in TCRdb, only in-frame clones are kept and a portion is missing. The V and J calls and clone size come from that table; D and trimming were worked out from the DNA. The table shows fewer than 250,000 clones, with over 75% occurring only once. CDR3 length: 14 residues. V lost 9 bases, J lost 2 bases, and 5 bases stayed unmatched. Per germline, CDR1 SNHLY and CDR2 FYNNEI. The gene calls are TRBV2 and TRBJ2-2; 8 nucleotides match TRBD1. The clonotype was recovered from a man between 50 and 59 years old with acute or convalescent COVID-19. Source material: peripheral blood. The CDR3 is CASMDRVNTGELFF. The DNA for the CDR3 is TGTGCCAGTATGGACAGGGTAAACACCGGGGAGCTGTTTTTT.